This TCR beta chain was recorded in a study of tumor-infiltrating lymphocytes in primary liver carcinoma. Germline V gene lookup returns CDR1 SQVTM and CDR2 ANQGSEA. Deletions cut 5 bases from V and 6 bases from J, with 15 bases between. The CDR3 runs 13 residues. Production of TCR beta cDNA used 500 ng total RNA together with a constant-region primer. Libraries for TCR beta were built through three nested multiplex PCR rounds, which together made up a slightly modified ARM-PCR procedure. Two initial PCR rounds of around 10 cycles each paired TRBV1-TRBV30 forward primers with a C-beta reverse primer. TCRdb reprocessed the multiplex PCR reads via MiXCR and lists one record per CDR3 protein. The sample has about 78,000 distinct CDR3 sequences; 55% to 75% are singletons. This clonotype was found many times. The tissue used was unsorted bulk material of about 19-33 mg. RNA and DNA were co-extracted from it with the AllPrep DNA/RNA mini kit.

This receptor was identified in a middle-aged man with primary liver carcinoma and hepatitis B virus infection. The V and J genes are TRBV29-1 and TRBJ2-3, with D unclear. Sequenced material: liver tumor tissue from sampling region 4. The subset denotes: tumor region T4, right-lateral pole. The CDR3 nucleotides are TGCAGCGTTACAGACTCTACACAGGATACGCAGTATTTT. Residues: CSVTDSTQDTQYF.